This note documents a single T cell receptor (beta chain) sequence. What it recognizes is unknown. As for time point: baseline pretreatment blood. Described treatment: 15 Gy SBRT to primary tumor, nephrectomy 4 weeks later. Serial blood draws occurred at baseline and 2 and 4 weeks post-SBRT. TCRdb keeps only in-frame clones here, not all; method: immunoSEQ multiplex PCR. This sample has 70,000 to 100,000 clones; 65% to 85% occur once, and the top ten carry around 5.8%. The data are from a study of radiation and T cells in renal cell carcinoma. Study conclusions and caveats: From baseline, blood top tumor clonotypes peaked at 2 weeks post-radiation. Pretreatment tumor biopsies were lacking, so baseline clonotypes are unknown.

The ends were cut back, 6 bases at V and 1 base at J, with 13 bases in the middle. The CDR3 runs to 15 residues. Germline lookup yields CDR1 KGHSH and CDR2 LQKENI. The clonotype was recovered from a man between 60 and 70 years old with renal cell carcinoma. The sequenced sample was blood, obtained from a patient whose treatment included radiotherapy and nephrectomy. This chain links TRBV18 with TRBJ1-5, with D tentatively TRBD1 (6 bases). As DNA, the CDR3 is TGTGCCAGCTCTCAAAGGACAGTGAGCAATCAGCCCCAGCATTTT. Encoded protein: CASSQRTVSNQPQHF.